The present T cell receptor (beta chain) was sequenced within a study of identical twins. Notes on the study in general: The models systematically underestimated how much out-of-frame TCR alpha was shared in monozygotic twins.

All donors comprised healthy Caucasians. Template switching introduced a universal primer site, and the cDNA bore unique molecular identifiers. TCRdb fed the 5' RACE reads into MiXCR, producing one record per CDR3 protein. In the table there are some 100,000 distinct CDR3 sequences, 4.5% to 6.5% of which are singletons. This clonotype has at least ten counts. Its matching antigen is unknown. The TCR sequence derives from a woman aged 45-59 years in good health. The sequenced sample was memory T cells sorted from blood.

As DNA, the CDR3 is TGTGCCAGCAGCACCATCACCGGGACAGCGTGGGGCTACACCTTC. This encodes CASSTITGTAWGYTF. J is TRBJ1-2 and V is TRBV7-2; 7 bases are shared with TRBD1. The ends lost 5 bases at V and 8 bases at J; junction bases unmatched: 14. The CDR3 is made up of 15 amino acids. The germline gives CDR1 SGHTA, CDR2 FQGNSA.